This TCR beta chain was captured by sequencing in a study of control samples from healthy donors and cancer patients. Sequencing was performed with immunoSEQ multiplex PCR; in TCRdb, only in-frame clones are kept and a portion is missing. The sample lists 97,000 or so clones, 90% to 95% occurring once. Sequenced input: blood. The sequence derives from a woman between 18 and 29 years old in good health.

This CDR3 is CASSQAGRKQETQYF. DNA of the CDR3: TGTGCCAGCAGCCAGGCTGGACGGAAACAAGAGACCCAGTACTTC. The chain combines TRBV3-1 (or the pseudogene TRBV3-2) with TRBJ2-5; no reliable D call. V lost 3 bases, J lost 2 bases, and 13 bases lay in between. The CDR3 length is 15 residues. Germline V gives CDR1 LGHDT, CDR2 YNNKEL (reference sequence).